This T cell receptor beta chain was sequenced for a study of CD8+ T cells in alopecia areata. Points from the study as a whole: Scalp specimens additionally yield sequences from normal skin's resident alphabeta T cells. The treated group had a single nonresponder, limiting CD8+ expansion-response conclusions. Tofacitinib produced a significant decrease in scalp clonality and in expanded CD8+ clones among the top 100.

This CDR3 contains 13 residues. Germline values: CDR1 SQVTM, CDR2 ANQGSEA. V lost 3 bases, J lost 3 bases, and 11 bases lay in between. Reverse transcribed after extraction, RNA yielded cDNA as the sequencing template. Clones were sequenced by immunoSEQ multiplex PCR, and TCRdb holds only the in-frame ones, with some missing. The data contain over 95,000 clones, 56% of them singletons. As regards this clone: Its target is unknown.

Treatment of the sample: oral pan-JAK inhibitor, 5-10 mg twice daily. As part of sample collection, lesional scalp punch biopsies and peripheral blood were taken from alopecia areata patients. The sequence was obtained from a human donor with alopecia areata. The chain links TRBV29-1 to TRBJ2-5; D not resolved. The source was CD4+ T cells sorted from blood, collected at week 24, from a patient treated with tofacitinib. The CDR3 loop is CSVELKDKETQYF. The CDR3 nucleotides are TGCAGCGTTGAGCTCAAGGATAAAGAGACCCAGTACTTC.